One and the same sample provided the 9 T cell receptor beta chains below, sequenced in a study of blood T cell repertoires in COVID-19. This table comes from immunoSEQ multiplex PCR, and its TCRdb copy is limited to in-frame clones, with some not included. The sample holds 150,000 to 180,000 clones, roughly 81% seen once. Sequenced input: peripheral blood. The source of these receptors is a woman aged 55-75 years with COVID-19, enrolled during active disease.

CDR3: CASSLRGPGLGETQYF. As DNA, the CDR3 is TGTGCCAGCAGCTTAAGGGGACCGGGACTGGGGGAGACCCAGTACTTC. The chain employs TRBV7-3 and TRBJ2-5, with D possibly TRBD2 on 6 matching bases. CDR3 length equals 16 residues. CDR1 and CDR2 (germline): SGHTA, FQGTGA. Deletions cut 1 base from V and 5 bases from J, with 17 bases between.

Turning to this clone: Other DNA sequences from this sample encode an identical CDR3 as well. The chain recombines TRBV15 with TRBJ1-2; D ambiguous. Germline-derived CDR1 and CDR2 are LNHNV and YYDKDF (reference sequence). This CDR3 has 12 residues. V lost 0 bases and J 8 bases, leaving 7 bases between the germline ends. CDR3 nucleotides: TGTGCCACCAGCAGAGAGAGGAGAGGCTACACCTTC. Protein product: CATSRERRGYTF.

This chain links TRBV29-1 with TRBJ2-2; possible D gene TRBD2, 5 bases. V gave up 5 bases and J gave up 1 base, with 11 bases separating them. Germline loops: CDR1 SQVTM, CDR2 ANQGSEA. The CDR3 consists of 14 residues. The CDR3 here is CSVRHRGNTGELFF. CDR3 DNA sequence: TGCAGCGTTCGGCACCGGGGGAACACCGGGGAGCTGTTTTTT.

This rearrangement joins TRBV5-4 to TRBJ2-1, with 9 bases lining up with TRBD1. With 3 bases clipped from V and 7 bases from J, the junction kept 5 bases outside the gene matches. The CDR3 is 14 amino acids. Germline assignment: CDR1 SGHNT and CDR2 YYREEE (reference sequence). Here the CDR3 DNA reads TGTGCCAGCAGCTCCCGACAGGGGGTTAATGAGCAGTTCTTC. Its protein product is CASSSRQGVNEQFF.

Note on this clone: The sample contains more than one DNA sequence encoding this CDR3. V and J are TRBV6-5 and TRBJ1-1, with 9 nucleotides matching TRBD1. The CDR3 length is 14 residues. The germline V gene has CDR1 MNHEY and CDR2 SVGAGI. The V and J ends lost 6 bases and 6 bases, in that order; junction bases with no gene match: 8. CDR3: CASSQQGARSEAFF. CDR3 bases: TGTGCCAGCAGCCAACAGGGGGCTAGGTCTGAAGCTTTCTTT.

V usage is TRBV9 and J usage is TRBJ2-7; TRBD1 aligns across 7 bases. The CDR3 loop spans 15 amino acids. Trimming at V came to 4 bases and at J to 5 bases, leaving 12 bases not matched to a gene. Germline V gives CDR1 SGDLS, CDR2 YYNGEE. The DNA of the CDR3 is TGTGCCAGCAGCCCCCCCGGGACAGCTAAAAACGAGCAGTACTTC. Translated: CASSPPGTAKNEQYF.

The CDR3 loop is CATSNAGVSYEQYF. The CDR3 DNA sequence: TGTGCCACCAGCAATGCGGGAGTGTCCTACGAGCAGTACTTC. The chain combines TRBV15 with TRBJ2-7; 7 nucleotides agree with TRBD2. V shed 4 bases, J shed 1 base, and the junction held 4 bases outside the gene matches. The germline gives CDR1 LNHNV, CDR2 YYDKDF (reference sequence). The CDR3 contains 14 residues.

The rearrangement links TRBV5-1 to TRBJ1-1; a weak D match, TRBD1 (5 bases). Trimming removed 7 bases from V and 5 bases from J, with 21 bases in between. This CDR3 has 15 residues. Germline V lookup: CDR1 SGHRS, CDR2 YFSETQ. The CDR3 here is CASSPGGVSATEAFF. CDR3 in DNA: TGCGCCAGCTCCCCGGGGGGGGTGTCGGCGACTGAAGCTTTCTTT.

The CDR3 loop is CASSPRDRSYGYTF. The DNA of the CDR3 is TGTGCCAGCAGTCCTCGGGACAGGTCCTATGGCTACACCTTC. This sequence joins TRBV6-5 and TRBJ1-2; 8 nucleotides align to TRBD1. Germline CDR1 is MNHEY and CDR2 is SVGAGI. V shed 5 bases and J 4 bases; nucleotides not matched to a gene: 6. The CDR3 has 14 amino acids.